The rows below give T cell receptor beta chains drawn from one sample of a study of CD8+ T cells in alopecia areata. Using immunoSEQ multiplex PCR, the repertoire was profiled, and TCRdb retains in-frame clones only, with some absent. The data show 250,000 to 300,000 clones, 55% to 70% seen once. Sequenced here: CD4+ T cells sorted from blood, sampled at week 24, from a patient treated with tofacitinib. These receptors were taken from a human donor with alopecia areata. Each CDR3 is given with its conserved first and last residue. D genes are given only for firm matches. Some rows have no size entry. The others give once, few or many, or a class for an expanded clone.

TRBV27	-	15	-	TRBJ1-2	CASTKNGFGGEGYTF	TGTGCCAGCACAAAGAATGGGTTCGGAGGGGAAGGCTACACCTTC
TRBV29-1	-	11	few	TRBJ2-5	CSGWSGETQYF	TGCAGCGGTTGGTCTGGAGAGACCCAGTACTTC
TRBV5-4	-	14	-	TRBJ1-6	CASSTNRVNSPLHF	TGTGCCAGCAGCACCAACCGAGTAAATTCACCCCTCCACTTT
TRBV7-8	TRBD1	15	-	TRBJ2-3	CASSPTGAHTDTQYF	TGTGCCAGCAGCCCGACAGGGGCCCACACAGATACGCAGTATTTT
TRBV5-1	TRBD2	14	-	TRBJ2-3	CASSPGTTTDTQYF	TGCGCCAGCAGCCCTGGGACTACGACAGATACGCAGTATTTT
TRBV14	-	16	-	TRBJ1-5	CASSQDQQVSNQPQHF	TGTGCCAGCAGCCAAGATCAACAGGTTAGCAATCAGCCCCAGCATTTT
TRBV5-1	-	15	few	TRBJ1-1	CASSLRRGGNTEAFF	TGCGCCAGCAGCTTGAGGCGGGGCGGAAACACTGAAGCTTTCTTT
TRBV25-1	-	14	-	TRBJ2-5	CASSDPRGRETQYF	TGTGCCAGCAGTGACCCCAGGGGTAGAGAGACCCAGTACTTC
TRBV4-1	TRBD2	15	-	TRBJ2-1	CASSQASGGLNEQFF	TGCGCCAGCAGCCAAGCATCGGGGGGGCTTAATGAGCAGTTCTTC
TRBV5-1	TRBD1	14	-	TRBJ2-2	CASSPLQGSGELFF	TGCGCCAGCAGCCCGTTACAGGGGTCAGGGGAGCTGTTTTTT
TRBV19	TRBD1	13	-	TRBJ1-1	CASSLQGGTEAFF	TGTGCCAGTAGCCTCCAGGGGGGCACTGAAGCTTTCTTT
TRBV9	-	13	-	TRBJ2-5	CASSVAQQETQYF	TGTGCCAGCAGCGTAGCTCAACAAGAGACCCAGTACTTC
TRBV29-1	TRBD1	13	-	TRBJ1-4	CSVMTGGGEKLFF	TGCAGCGTTATGACAGGGGGTGGCGAAAAACTGTTTTTT
TRBV6-5	TRBD1	14	-	TRBJ2-3	CASSRGQGTDTQYF	TGTGCCAGCAGCCGCGGACAGGGAACAGATACGCAGTATTTT
TRBV7-3	-	18	-	TRBJ1-1	CASSSYTRTEAKNTEAFF	TGTGCCAGCAGCTCCTATACTCGGACAGAGGCCAAGAACACTGAAGCTTTCTTT
TRBV25-1	TRBD1	14	-	TRBJ1-2	CASSDAGGENGYTF	TGTGCCAGCAGTGATGCAGGGGGCGAGAATGGCTACACCTTC
TRBV30	TRBD1	15	-	TRBJ1-4	CAWRDAGTGNEKLFF	TGTGCCTGGAGAGACGCCGGGACAGGGAATGAAAAACTGTTTTTT
TRBV7-9	-	12	-	TRBJ2-3	CASSLAPGTQYF	TGTGCCAGCAGCTTAGCTCCGGGTACGCAGTATTTT
TRBV7-9	-	13	few	TRBJ2-4	CATSTLAKNIQYF	TGTGCCACCTCTACCCTAGCCAAAAACATTCAGTACTTC
TRBV29-1	-	13	-	TRBJ1-1	CSPAKRGDTEAFF	TGCAGTCCAGCGAAGAGGGGGGACACTGAAGCTTTCTTT
TRBV5-1	-	13	few	TRBJ1-1	CASSLPKNTEAFF	TGCGCCAGCAGCTTGCCCAAGAACACTGAAGCTTTCTTT
TRBV6-5	-	14	-	TRBJ2-7	CASRRLRRNDEQYF	TGTGCCAGCCGGAGGCTCCGCCGGAACGACGAGCAGTACTTC
TRBV6-6	-	14	few	TRBJ2-7	CASWGARGNYEQYF	TGTGCCAGCTGGGGGGCCCGCGGGAACTACGAGCAGTACTTC
TRBV4-1	-	15	once	TRBJ1-2	CASSRGWLPDGGYTF	TGCGCCAGCAGTCGCGGATGGTTGCCGGACGGTGGCTACACCTTC
TRBV27	-	15	-	TRBJ2-5	CASREGRGPVETQYF	TGTGCCAGCAGGGAGGGGAGGGGGCCAGTCGAGACCCAGTACTTC
TRBV6-1	-	14	-	TRBJ1-4	CASRSGLSNEKLFF	TGTGCCAGCAGAAGCGGGCTATCTAATGAAAAACTGTTTTTT
TRBV30	-	15	-	TRBJ2-2	CAWTAGGGITGELFF	TGTGCCTGGACCGCCGGAGGGGGTATCACCGGGGAGCTGTTTTTT
TRBV9	TRBD2	16	-	TRBJ2-7	CASSVEGSGGRREQYF	TGTGCCAGCAGCGTAGAAGGTAGCGGGGGACGTCGGGAGCAGTACTTC
TRBV7-8	-	13	few	TRBJ2-5	CASSLSRVQTQYF	TGTGCCAGCAGCTTATCCAGGGTACAGACCCAGTACTTC
TRBV18	-	13	-	TRBJ1-2	CASSPLDNYGYTF	TGTGCCAGCTCACCATTGGATAACTATGGCTACACCTTC
TRBV15	-	15	-	TRBJ2-5	CATSREFYTQETQYF	TGTGCCACCAGCAGAGAATTCTACACCCAAGAGACCCAGTACTTC
TRBV27	TRBD1	16	few	TRBJ2-5	CASSPPTGGAGETQYF	TGTGCCAGCAGTCCCCCCACAGGGGGCGCGGGGGAGACCCAGTACTTC
TRBV11-2	TRBD1	16	-	TRBJ1-6	CASSRTTGEVGSPLHF	TGTGCCAGCAGCCGGACCACAGGGGAGGTAGGATCACCCCTCCACTTT
TRBV7-9	TRBD1	16	-	TRBJ1-2	CASSSGQPGLNYGYTF	TGTGCCAGCAGCTCGGGACAGCCAGGGCTCAACTATGGCTACACCTTC
TRBV30	TRBD2	12	-	TRBJ2-5	CAWSKGGGTQYF	TGTGCCTGGAGTAAGGGCGGGGGTACCCAGTACTTC
TRBV25-1	-	15	-	TRBJ1-5	CASSDGQVLNQPQHF	TGTGCCAGCAGTGACGGACAAGTACTCAATCAGCCCCAGCATTTT
TRBV28	-	14	-	TRBJ2-7	CASSSVGERNEQYF	TGTGCCAGCAGTTCGGTAGGGGAGAGGAACGAGCAGTACTTC
TRBV7-6	TRBD1	14	-	TRBJ2-7	CASSLDRGSYEQYF	TGTGCCAGCAGCTTGGACAGGGGATCCTACGAGCAGTACTTC
TRBV9	-	14	once	TRBJ2-5	CASSLLGGPETQYF	TGTGCCAGCAGCCTGTTGGGGGGCCCTGAGACCCAGTACTTC
TRBV5-4	-	12	-	TRBJ2-1	CASSSQHNEQFF	TGTGCCAGCAGCTCACAGCACAATGAGCAGTTCTTC
TRBV4-2	TRBD1	14	many	TRBJ2-1	CASSHGQGNYEQFF	TGTGCCAGCAGCCACGGACAGGGTAACTATGAGCAGTTCTTC
TRBV10-3	TRBD1	14	-	TRBJ2-7	CAIRAGQGAVEQYF	TGTGCCATCAGGGCGGGACAGGGGGCTGTAGAGCAGTACTTC
TRBV7-3	TRBD1	15	-	TRBJ2-2	CASSLMTGGSGELFF	TGTGCCAGCAGCCTAATGACAGGGGGATCCGGGGAGCTGTTTTTT
TRBV29-1	-	11	-	TRBJ1-1	CSVQGYTEAFF	TGCAGCGTTCAGGGTTACACTGAAGCTTTCTTT
TRBV5-6	TRBD1	17	-	TRBJ1-1	CASSRGMGTQGNTEAFF	TGTGCCAGCAGCCGAGGAATGGGCACACAGGGGAATACTGAAGCTTTCTTT
TRBV4-3	-	16	few	TRBJ1-1	CASSQGVAGLNTEAFF	TGCGCCAGCAGCCAAGGAGTGGCAGGACTGAACACTGAAGCTTTCTTT
TRBV5-1	-	14	-	TRBJ2-5	CASSLGGGEETQYF	TGCGCCAGCAGCTTGGGCGGCGGAGAAGAGACCCAGTACTTC
TRBV30	-	11	-	TRBJ1-1	CAWSVQKVCTF	TGTGCCTGGAGTGTACAGAAGGTTTGCACTTTT
TRBV30	-	15	-	TRBJ1-1	CAWSGPSRVGTEAFF	TGTGCCTGGAGTGGCCCTTCGAGAGTGGGCACTGAAGCTTTCTTT
TRBV30	-	13	-	TRBJ1-6	CAWNNAGNSPLHF	TGTGCCTGGAATAACGCGGGTAATTCACCCCTCCACTTT
TRBV7-2	TRBD1	15	few	TRBJ2-5	CASSTDRAAQETQYF	TGTGCCAGCAGCACCGACAGGGCCGCCCAAGAGACCCAGTACTTC
TRBV29-1	-	14	-	TRBJ2-3	CSVTGRFSTDTQYF	TGCAGCGTTACCGGGAGATTTAGCACAGATACGCAGTATTTT
TRBV29-1	-	12	-	TRBJ1-2	CSVEWNQIGYTF	TGCAGCGTTGAATGGAATCAGATTGGCTACACCTTC
TRBV30	-	12	-	TRBJ2-5	CAWSPQGETQYF	TGTGCCTGGAGTCCCCAGGGGGAGACCCAGTACTTC
TRBV29-1	-	10	-	TRBJ2-5	CSVAEETQYF	TGCAGCGTCGCAGAGGAGACCCAGTACTTC